This T cell receptor (beta chain) was captured in a study of identical twins. Study results and limitations: Fewer insertions were carried by abundant cord blood beta clonotypes, but none was seen in memory repertoires. In drawing conclusions, the study used cross-sectional statistical analysis and did not follow the same donors. Out-of-frame alpha sequences common to twins exhibited a surplus of low generation probability.

Comments on this clonotype: The target antigen is unknown.

cDNA carried unique molecular identifiers, and a universal primer site was added by template switching. TCRdb reprocessed the 5' RACE reads with MiXCR, giving one entry per CDR3 protein. This table holds some 1,700,000 distinct CDR3 sequences, about 31% found once. Trimming removed 2 bases from V and 8 bases from J; junction bases left unmatched: 6. Germline values: CDR1 MDHEN, CDR2 SYDVKM. CDR3 length equals 15 residues. Source material: cord blood. The clonotype comes from a newborn girl in good health. The rearrangement joins TRBV28 to TRBJ1-6; 7 bases line up with TRBD1. The CDR3 nucleotides are TGTGCCAGCAGTTTACCAGGGGGTACGGATTCACCCCTCCACTTT. Amino acids: CASSLPGGTDSPLHF.